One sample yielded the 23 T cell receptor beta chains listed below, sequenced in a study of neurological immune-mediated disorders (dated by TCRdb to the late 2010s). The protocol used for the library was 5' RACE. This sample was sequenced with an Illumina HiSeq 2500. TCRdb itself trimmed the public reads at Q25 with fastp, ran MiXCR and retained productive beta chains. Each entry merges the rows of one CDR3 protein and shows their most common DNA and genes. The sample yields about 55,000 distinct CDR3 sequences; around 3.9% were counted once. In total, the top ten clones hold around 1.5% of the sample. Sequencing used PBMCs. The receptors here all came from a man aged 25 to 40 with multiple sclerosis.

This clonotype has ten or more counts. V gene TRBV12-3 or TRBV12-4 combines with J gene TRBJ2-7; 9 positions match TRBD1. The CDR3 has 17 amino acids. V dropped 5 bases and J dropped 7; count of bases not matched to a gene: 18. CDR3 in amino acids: CASSRGDRDPSLREQYF. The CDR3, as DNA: TGTGCCAGCAGTCGGGGGGACAGGGATCCTAGTTTGCGAGAGCAGTACTTC.

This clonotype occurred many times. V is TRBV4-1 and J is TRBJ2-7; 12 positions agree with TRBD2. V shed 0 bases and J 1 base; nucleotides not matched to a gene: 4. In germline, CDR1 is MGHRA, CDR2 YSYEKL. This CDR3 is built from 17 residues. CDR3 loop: CASSQDFLAGGSYEQYF. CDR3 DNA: TGCGCCAGCAGCCAAGATTTCCTAGCGGGGGGGTCCTACGAGCAGTACTTC.

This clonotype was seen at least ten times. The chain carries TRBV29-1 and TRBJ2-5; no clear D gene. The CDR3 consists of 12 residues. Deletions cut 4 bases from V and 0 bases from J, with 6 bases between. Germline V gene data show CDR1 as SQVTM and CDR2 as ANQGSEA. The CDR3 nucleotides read TGCAGCGTTGTACCGTACCAAGAGACCCAGTACTTC. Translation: CSVVPYQETQYF.

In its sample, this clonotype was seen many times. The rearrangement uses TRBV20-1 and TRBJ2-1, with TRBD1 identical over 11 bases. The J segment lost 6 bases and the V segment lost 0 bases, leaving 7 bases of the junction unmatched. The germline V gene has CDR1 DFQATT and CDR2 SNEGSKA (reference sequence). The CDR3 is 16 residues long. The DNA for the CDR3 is TGCAGTGCTAGAGATCTGGACAGGGGGCAAGTCAATGAGCAGTTCTTC. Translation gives CSARDLDRGQVNEQFF.

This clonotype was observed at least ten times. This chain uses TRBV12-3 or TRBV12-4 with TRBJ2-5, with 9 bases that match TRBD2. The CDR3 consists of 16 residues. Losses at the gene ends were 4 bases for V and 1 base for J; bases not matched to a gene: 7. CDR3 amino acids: CASSSVSGGLQETQYF. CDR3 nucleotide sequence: TGTGCCAGCAGTTCCGTTAGCGGGGGCCTCCAAGAGACCCAGTACTTC.

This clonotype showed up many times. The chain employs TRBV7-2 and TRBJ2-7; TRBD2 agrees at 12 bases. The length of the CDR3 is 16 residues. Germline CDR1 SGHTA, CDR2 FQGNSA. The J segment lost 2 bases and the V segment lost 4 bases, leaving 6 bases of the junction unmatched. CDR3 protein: CASSSERLAGAYEQYF. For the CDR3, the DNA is TGTGCCAGCAGCTCCGAAAGACTAGCGGGGGCCTACGAGCAGTACTTC.

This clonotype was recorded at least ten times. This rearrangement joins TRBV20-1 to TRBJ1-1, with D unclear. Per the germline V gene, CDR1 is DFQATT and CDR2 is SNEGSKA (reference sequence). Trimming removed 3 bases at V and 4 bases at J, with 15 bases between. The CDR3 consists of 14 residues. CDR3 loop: CSARRSGTGTEAFF. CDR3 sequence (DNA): TGCAGTGCTAGGAGGTCCGGAACGGGCACTGAAGCTTTCTTT.

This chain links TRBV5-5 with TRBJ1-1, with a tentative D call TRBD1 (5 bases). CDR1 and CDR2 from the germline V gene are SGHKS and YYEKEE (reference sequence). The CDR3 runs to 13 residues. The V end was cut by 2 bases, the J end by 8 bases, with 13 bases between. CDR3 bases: TGTGCCAGCAGCTTTACCCAGGGAACCGAAGCTTTCTTT. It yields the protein CASSFTQGTEAFF.

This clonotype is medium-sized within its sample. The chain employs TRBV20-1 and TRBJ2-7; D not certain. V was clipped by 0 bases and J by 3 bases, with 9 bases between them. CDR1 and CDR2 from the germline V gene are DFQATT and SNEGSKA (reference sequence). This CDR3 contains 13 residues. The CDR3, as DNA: TGCAGTGCTAGAGAGCGGCTTGACTACGAGCAGTACTTC. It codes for CSARERLDYEQYF.

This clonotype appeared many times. The CDR3 DNA reads as TGTGCCACCAGCAGAAATCCTAAGGAGCAGTACTTC. This translates into CATSRNPKEQYF. The chain carries TRBV15 and TRBJ2-7; D unresolved. Germline-derived CDR1 and CDR2 are LNHNV and YYDKDF (reference sequence). The CDR3 extends over 12 amino acids. V lost 2 bases to trimming and J lost 7 bases, with 9 bases between them.

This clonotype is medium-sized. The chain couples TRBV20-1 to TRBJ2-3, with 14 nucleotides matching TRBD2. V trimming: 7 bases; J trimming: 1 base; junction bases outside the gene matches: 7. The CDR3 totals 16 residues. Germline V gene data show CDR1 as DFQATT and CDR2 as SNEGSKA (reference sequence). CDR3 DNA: TGCAGTGGGATGGGACTAGCGGGAGTCGGCACAGATACGCAGTATTTT. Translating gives CSGMGLAGVGTDTQYF.

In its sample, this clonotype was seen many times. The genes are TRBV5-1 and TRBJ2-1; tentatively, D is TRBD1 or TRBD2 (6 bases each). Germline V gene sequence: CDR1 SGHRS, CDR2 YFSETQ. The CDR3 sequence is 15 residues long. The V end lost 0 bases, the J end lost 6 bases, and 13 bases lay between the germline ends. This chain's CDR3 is CASSLEGGTGNEQFF. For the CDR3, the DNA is TGCGCCAGCAGCTTGGAGGGGGGAACGGGCAATGAGCAGTTCTTC. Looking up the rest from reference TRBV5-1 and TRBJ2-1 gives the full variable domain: KAGVTQTPRYLIKTRGQQVTLSCSPISGHRSVSWYQQTPGQGLQFLFEYFSETQRNKGNFPGRFSGRQFSNSRSEMNVSTLELGDSALYLCASSLEGGTGNEQFFGPGTRLTVL.

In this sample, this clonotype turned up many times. CDR3: CATSRDGFGDTEAFF. The CDR3 bases are TGTGCCACCAGCAGAGATGGGTTTGGGGACACTGAAGCTTTCTTT. The V gene is TRBV15, the J gene TRBJ1-1; no clear D gene. This CDR3 region has 15 residues. Germline assignment: CDR1 LNHNV and CDR2 YYDKDF (reference sequence). Trimming left V 0 bases short and J 3 bases short, with 11 bases between.

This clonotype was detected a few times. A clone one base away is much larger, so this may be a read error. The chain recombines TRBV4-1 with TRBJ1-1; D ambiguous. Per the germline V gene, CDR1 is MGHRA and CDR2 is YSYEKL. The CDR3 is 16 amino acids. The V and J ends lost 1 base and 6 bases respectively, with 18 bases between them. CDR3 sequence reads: CASSQVGRERAAEAFF. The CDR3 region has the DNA TGCGCCAGCAGCCAAGTAGGCCGGGAAAGGGCGGCTGAAGCTTTCTTT.

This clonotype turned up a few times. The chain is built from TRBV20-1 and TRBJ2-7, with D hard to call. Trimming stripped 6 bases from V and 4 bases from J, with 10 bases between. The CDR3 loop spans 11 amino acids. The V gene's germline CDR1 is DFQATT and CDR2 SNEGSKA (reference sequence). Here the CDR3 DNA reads TGCAGTGCCCCCGACGGATACGAGCAGTACTTC. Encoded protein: CSAPDGYEQYF.

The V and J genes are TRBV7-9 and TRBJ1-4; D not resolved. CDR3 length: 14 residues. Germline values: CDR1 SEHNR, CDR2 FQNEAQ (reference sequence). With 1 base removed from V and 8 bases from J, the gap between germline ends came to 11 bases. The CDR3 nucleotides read TGTGCCAGCAGCTTAGATTGGGATATGGAAAAACTGTTTTTT. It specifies CASSLDWDMEKLFF.

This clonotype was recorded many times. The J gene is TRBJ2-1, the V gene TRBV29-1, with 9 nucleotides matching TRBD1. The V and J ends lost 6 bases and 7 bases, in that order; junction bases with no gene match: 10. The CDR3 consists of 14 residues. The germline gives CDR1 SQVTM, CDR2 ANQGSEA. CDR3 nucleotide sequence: TGCAGCGTCCCTATACAGGGGGCGCGGAATGAGCAGTTCTTC. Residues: CSVPIQGARNEQFF.

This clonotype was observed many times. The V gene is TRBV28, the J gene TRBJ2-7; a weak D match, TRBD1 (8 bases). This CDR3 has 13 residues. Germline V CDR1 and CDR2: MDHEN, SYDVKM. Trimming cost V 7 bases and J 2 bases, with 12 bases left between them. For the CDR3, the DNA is TGTGCCAGCAAAACAGGGGGGGCCTACGAGCAGTACTTC. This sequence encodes CASKTGGAYEQYF. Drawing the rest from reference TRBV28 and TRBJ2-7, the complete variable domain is DVKVTQSSRYLVKRTGEKVFLECVQDMDHENMFWYRQDPGLGLRLIYFSYDVKMKEKGDIPEGYSVSREKKERFSLILESASTNQTSMYLCASKTGGAYEQYFGPGTRLTVT.

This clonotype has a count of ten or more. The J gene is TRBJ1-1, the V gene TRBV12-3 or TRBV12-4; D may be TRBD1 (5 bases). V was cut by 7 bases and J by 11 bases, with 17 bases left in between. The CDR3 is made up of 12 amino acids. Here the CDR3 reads CASIGVIPAAFF. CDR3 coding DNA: TGTGCCAGCATAGGGGTTATTCCCGCGGCTTTCTTT.

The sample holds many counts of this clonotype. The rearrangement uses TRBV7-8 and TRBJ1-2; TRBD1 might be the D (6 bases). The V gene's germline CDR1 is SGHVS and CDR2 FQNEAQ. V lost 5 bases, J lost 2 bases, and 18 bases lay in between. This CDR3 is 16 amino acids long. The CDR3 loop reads CASSQQGMMGNYGYTF. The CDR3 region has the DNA TGTGCCAGCAGCCAACAGGGAATGATGGGCAACTATGGCTACACCTTC.

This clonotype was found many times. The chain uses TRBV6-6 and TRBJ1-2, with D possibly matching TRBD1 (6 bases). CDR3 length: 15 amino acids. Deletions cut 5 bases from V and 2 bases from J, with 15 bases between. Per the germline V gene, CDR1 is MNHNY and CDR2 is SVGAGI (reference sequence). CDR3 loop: CASSQQGPPNYGYTF. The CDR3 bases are TGTGCCAGCAGTCAACAGGGCCCGCCCAACTATGGCTACACCTTC.

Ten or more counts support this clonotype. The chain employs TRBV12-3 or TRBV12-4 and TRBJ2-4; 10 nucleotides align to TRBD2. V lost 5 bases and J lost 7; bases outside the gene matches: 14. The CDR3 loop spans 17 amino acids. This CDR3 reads CASSTSYVGLARNIQYF. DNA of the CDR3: TGTGCCAGCAGTACTTCTTATGTGGGACTAGCGCGGAACATTCAGTACTTC.

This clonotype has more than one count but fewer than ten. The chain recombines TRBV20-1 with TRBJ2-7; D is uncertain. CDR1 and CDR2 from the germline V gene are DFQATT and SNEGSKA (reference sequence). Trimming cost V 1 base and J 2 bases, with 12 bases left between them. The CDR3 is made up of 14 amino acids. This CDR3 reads CSARVPKKPYEQYF. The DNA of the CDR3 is TGCAGTGCTAGAGTACCCAAAAAGCCCTACGAGCAGTACTTC.